The rows below give T cell receptor beta chains drawn from one sample of a study of blood T cells in healthy people across ages. TCRdb called the 5' RACE reads again in MiXCR, with one record for every CDR3 protein. The table lists 750,000 to 1,000,000 distinct CDR3 sequences, about 29% of them singletons. These data were likewise used in another study, on T cells of mothers and their children.

The sample was blood. The origin of the receptors is a woman aged 40 to 50 in good health. The conserved cysteine and the conserved F or W are not part of the CDR3 here.

j_call v_call cdr3_length cdr3_aa
TRBJ1-1 TRBV10-3 13 AISDRSTMNTEAF
TRBJ2-5 TRBV5-6 15 ASSLGVSSFSLRTQY
TRBJ2-2 TRBV6-2/TRBV6-3 11 ASSQQGTGELF
TRBJ1-5 TRBV7-3 11 ASSKGANQPQH
TRBJ2-3 TRBV7-2 10 ASSRRVDTQY
TRBJ1-2 TRBV28 13 ASSYPRAGGRGYT
TRBJ2-5 TRBV12-2 8 ASRLGEQY
TRBJ1-3 TRBV7-2 11 ASSLPGRNTIY
TRBJ2-7 TRBV5-5 12 ASSLDQGPSEQY
TRBJ1-1 TRBV5-1 11 ASSLAVHTEAF